This TCR beta chain is drawn from a study of radiation and T cells in renal cell carcinoma. Method: immunoSEQ multiplex PCR; TCRdb's copy keeps in-frame clones and lacks some. The repertoire includes some 64,000 clones, approximately 80% of them detected once, and around 6.8% sits in the top ten. Time point specified: blood 4 weeks post-SBRT, at nephrectomy. This sample's treatment: 15 Gy SBRT to primary tumor, nephrectomy 4 weeks later. Nephrectomy followed 15 Gy stereotactic body radiation by 4 weeks. CDR1 and CDR2 from the germline V gene are SGHAT and FQNNGV. The junction had 4 bases not matched to a gene; V was cut back by 2 bases and J by 5 bases. This CDR3 region has 16 residues.

This clonotype was sampled from a man between 60 and 75 years old with renal cell carcinoma. The sequences come from blood, collected from a patient whose treatment included radiotherapy and nephrectomy. The V gene is TRBV11-2, the J gene TRBJ2-1, with 12 positions matching TRBD2. In nucleotides, the CDR3 is TGTGCCAGCAGCTTATTGACTAGCGGGGGAGACAATGAGCAGTTCTTC. Translated, it gives CASSLLTSGGDNEQFF.